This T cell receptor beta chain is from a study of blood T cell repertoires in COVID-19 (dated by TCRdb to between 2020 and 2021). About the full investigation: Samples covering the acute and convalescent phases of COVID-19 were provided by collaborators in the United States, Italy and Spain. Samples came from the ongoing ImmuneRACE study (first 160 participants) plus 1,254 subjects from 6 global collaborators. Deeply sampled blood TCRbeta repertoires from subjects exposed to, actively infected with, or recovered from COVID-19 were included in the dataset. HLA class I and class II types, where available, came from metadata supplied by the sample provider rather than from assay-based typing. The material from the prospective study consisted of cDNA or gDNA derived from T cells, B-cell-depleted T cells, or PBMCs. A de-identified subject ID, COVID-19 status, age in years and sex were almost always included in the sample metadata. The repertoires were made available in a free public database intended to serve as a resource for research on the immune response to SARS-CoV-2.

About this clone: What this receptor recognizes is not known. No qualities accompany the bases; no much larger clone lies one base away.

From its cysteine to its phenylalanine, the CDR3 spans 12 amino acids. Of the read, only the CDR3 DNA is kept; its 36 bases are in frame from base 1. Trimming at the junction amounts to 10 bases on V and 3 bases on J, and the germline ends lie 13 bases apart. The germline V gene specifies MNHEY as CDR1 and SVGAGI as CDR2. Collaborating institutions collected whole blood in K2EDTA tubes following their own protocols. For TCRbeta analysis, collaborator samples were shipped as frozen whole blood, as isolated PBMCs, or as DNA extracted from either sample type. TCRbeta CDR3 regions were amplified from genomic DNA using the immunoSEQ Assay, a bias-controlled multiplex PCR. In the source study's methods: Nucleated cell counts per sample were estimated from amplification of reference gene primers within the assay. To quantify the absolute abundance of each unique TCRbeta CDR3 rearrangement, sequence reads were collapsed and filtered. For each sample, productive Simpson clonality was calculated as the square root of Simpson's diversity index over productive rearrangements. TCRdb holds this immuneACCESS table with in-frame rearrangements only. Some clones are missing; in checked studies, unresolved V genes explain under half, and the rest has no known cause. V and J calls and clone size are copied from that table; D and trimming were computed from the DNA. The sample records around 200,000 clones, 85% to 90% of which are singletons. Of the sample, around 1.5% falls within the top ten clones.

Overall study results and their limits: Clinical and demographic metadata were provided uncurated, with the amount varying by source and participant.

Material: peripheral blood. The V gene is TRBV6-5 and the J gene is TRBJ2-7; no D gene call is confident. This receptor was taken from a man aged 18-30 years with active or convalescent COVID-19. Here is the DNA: TGTGCCACCGACACGATAAACTACGAGCAGTACTTC. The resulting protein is CATDTINYEQYF.